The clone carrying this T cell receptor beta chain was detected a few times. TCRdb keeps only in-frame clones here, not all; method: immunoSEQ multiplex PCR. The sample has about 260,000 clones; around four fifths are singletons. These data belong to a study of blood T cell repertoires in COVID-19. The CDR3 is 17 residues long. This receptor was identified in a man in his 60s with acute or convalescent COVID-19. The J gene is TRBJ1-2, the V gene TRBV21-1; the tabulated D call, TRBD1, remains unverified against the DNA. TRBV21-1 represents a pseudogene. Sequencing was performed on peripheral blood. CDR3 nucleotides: TGTGCCAGCAGCACACCCACCCCCCATACAGGGAAACTAGGGTACACCTTC. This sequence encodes CASSTPTPHTGKLGYTF.